The 21 T cell receptor beta chains in this list originate from one sample, sequenced in a study of immune evolution from preneoplasia to lung adenocarcinoma. Method: immunoSEQ multiplex PCR; TCRdb's copy keeps in-frame clones and lacks some. Of 20,000 to 25,000 clones listed, about 79% were seen once; the top ten hold around 6%. The specimen sequenced was FFPE invasive lung adenocarcinoma tissue. Receptors originate from a person in their sixties with lung adenocarcinoma.

The DNA for the CDR3 is TGTGCCAGCAGTTTTCCTAGACTCTACAATGAGCAGTTCTTC. Translation gives CASSFPRLYNEQFF. This chain joins TRBV28 and TRBJ2-1; D remains unclear. The germline V gene has CDR1 MDHEN and CDR2 SYDVKM. This CDR3 has 14 amino acids. V lost 3 bases and J 3 bases, leaving 9 bases between the germline ends. The full variable domain, completed using reference TRBV28 and TRBJ2-1, is DVKVTQSSRYLVKRTGEKVFLECVQDMDHENMFWYRQDPGLGLRLIYFSYDVKMKEKGDIPEGYSVSREKKERFSLILESASTNQTSMYLCASSFPRLYNEQFFGPGTRLTVL.

The chain links TRBV10-3 to TRBJ2-3; D not certain. The germline V and J ends were trimmed by 2 bases and 4 bases, with 7 bases remaining between them. The germline CDR1 and CDR2 sequences are ENHRY and SYGVKD. The CDR3 totals 13 residues. The CDR3 spells CAISEVISDTQYF. The CDR3 coding sequence is TGTGCCATCAGTGAGGTAATCTCAGATACGCAGTATTTT.

The V call is TRBV18, the J call TRBJ1-3; tentatively, D is TRBD1 (6 bases). This CDR3 has 14 amino acids. Germline V gene sequence: CDR1 KGHSH, CDR2 LQKENI. Trimming removed 2 bases from V and 8 bases from J, with 13 bases in between. CDR3 DNA sequence: TGTGCCAGCTCACCAGGACAGCTCCCGGACACCATATATTTT. It yields the protein CASSPGQLPDTIYF.

The J gene is TRBJ1-1, the V gene TRBV19; 7 nucleotides match TRBD1. Germline-derived CDR1 and CDR2 are LNHDA and SQIVND (reference sequence). V lost 6 bases to trimming and J lost 1 base; unmatched junction nucleotides: 5. The CDR3 sequence is 14 residues long. The CDR3 DNA follows: TGTGCCAGTAGCCGAGACAGGGCGAACACTGAAGCTTTCTTT. Translation: CASSRDRANTEAFF.

This chain connects TRBV30 to TRBJ2-7; TRBD2 might be the D (5 bases). V gave up 2 bases and J gave up 3 bases, with 8 bases separating them. CDR1 is GTSNPN, CDR2 SVGIG, per germline (reference sequence). The CDR3 runs 12 residues. CDR3 amino acids: CAWSSGDYEQYF. The CDR3 DNA is TGTGCCTGGAGTAGCGGAGACTACGAGCAGTACTTC.

The chain employs TRBV6-6 and TRBJ2-1; 8 bases are shared with TRBD2. Unmatched junction bases numbered 10, after V lost 6 bases and J lost 9 bases. The CDR3 loop spans 14 amino acids. CDR1 and CDR2 (germline): MNHNY, SVGAGI (reference sequence). The CDR3 nucleotides are TGTGCCAGCAGCCCGTGGCAAGCGGGAGTTGAGCAGTTCTTC. This encodes CASSPWQAGVEQFF.

This clone appeared a single time. This sequence joins TRBV7-2 and TRBJ2-3; a weak D match, TRBD2 (7 bases). The CDR3 runs 13 residues. V lost 5 bases to trimming and J lost 13 bases, with 19 bases between them. CDR1 is SGHTA and CDR2 is FQGNSA in the germline V gene. DNA for the CDR3: TGTGCCAGCAGCCCACCTGGGGGGGACATGAAGTATTTT. This sequence encodes CASSPPGGDMKYF.

Only a few counts were recorded for this clone. The CDR3 DNA sequence: TGTGCCAGCAGCCTACTAGCGGGAGAGAGTCCTTACGAGCAGTACTTC. It is translated as CASSLLAGESPYEQYF. The chain carries TRBV7-6 and TRBJ2-7, with 11 positions matching TRBD2. The length of the CDR3 is 16 residues. Germline lookup yields CDR1 SGHVS and CDR2 FNYEAQ. V dropped 5 bases and J dropped 4; count of bases not matched to a gene: 10.

This chain uses TRBV18 with TRBJ2-5; D perhaps matches TRBD1 (5 bases). Germline values: CDR1 KGHSH, CDR2 LQKENI. The CDR3 totals 15 residues. Trimming left V 3 bases short and J 5 bases short, with 16 bases between. CDR3 residues: CASSPTPGLRETQYF. CDR3 nucleotides: TGTGCCAGCTCACCTACGCCAGGGTTAAGGGAGACCCAGTACTTC.

J is TRBJ2-7 and V is TRBV11-2; 10 positions match TRBD2. CDR1 and CDR2 (germline): SGHAT, FQNNGV. Trimming at V came to 6 bases and at J to 0 bases, leaving 5 bases not matched to a gene. The CDR3 is 15 amino acids. The chain's CDR3 is CASRDSGRSSYEQYF. CDR3 in DNA: TGTGCCAGCAGAGATAGCGGGAGGAGCTCCTACGAGCAGTACTTC.

This sequence joins TRBV14 and TRBJ2-3, with 7 nucleotides matching TRBD1. The CDR3 is 14 amino acids. The germline CDR1 and CDR2 sequences are SGHDN and FVKESK. V lost 1 base and J lost 5; bases outside the gene matches: 3. The CDR3 DNA follows: TGTGCCAGCAGCCAAGGACAGGGAAAAGATACGCAGTATTTT. Its translation: CASSQGQGKDTQYF.

The V gene is TRBV5-1, the J gene TRBJ2-5; TRBD2 might be the D (7 bases). From germline, CDR1 is SGHRS and CDR2 YFSETQ. V lost 3 bases to trimming and J lost 5 bases, with 20 bases between them. This CDR3 comprises 16 residues. In DNA, the CDR3 is TGCGCCAGCAGCTGGGGGGCGGGGGAAATCGGCGAGACCCAGTACTTC. Translated, it gives CASSWGAGEIGETQYF. The full variable domain, completed using reference TRBV5-1 and TRBJ2-5, is KAGVTQTPRYLIKTRGQQVTLSCSPISGHRSVSWYQQTPGQGLQFLFEYFSETQRNKGNFPGRFSGRQFSNSRSEMNVSTLELGDSALYLCASSWGAGEIGETQYFGPGTRLLVL.

The chain employs TRBV4-1 and TRBJ2-7, with 7 nucleotides matching TRBD1. The V gene's germline CDR1 is MGHRA and CDR2 YSYEKL. The trim removed 1 base at V and 3 bases at J, leaving 6 bases unmatched. The CDR3 is made up of 15 amino acids. CDR3 sequence reads: CASSQGLGQNYEQYF. The CDR3, as DNA: TGCGCCAGCAGCCAAGGTCTGGGACAGAACTACGAGCAGTACTTC.

The CDR3 nucleotides read TGTGCCAGCAGCAGGGGACAGGCGAACACTGAAGCTTTCTTT. Protein sequence: CASSRGQANTEAFF. This chain uses TRBV5-4 with TRBJ1-1, with TRBD1 matching 8 bases. V shed 4 bases, J shed 1 base, and the junction held 3 bases outside the gene matches. The CDR3 extends over 14 amino acids. Germline V lookup: CDR1 SGHNT, CDR2 YYREEE (reference sequence).

This clone occurred a few times. V is TRBV9 and J is TRBJ1-4, with unresolved D. The V and J ends lost 4 bases and 6 bases respectively, with 13 bases between them. Per germline, CDR1 SGDLS and CDR2 YYNGEE. This CDR3 is built from 14 residues. The CDR3 spells CASSKMGLDEKLFF. The CDR3 nucleotides read TGTGCCAGCAGCAAGATGGGGTTGGATGAAAAACTGTTTTTT.

The CDR3 spells CASSLGVAGGSGETQYF. DNA of the CDR3: TGCGCCAGCAGCTTGGGGGTGGCAGGGGGATCCGGAGAGACCCAGTACTTC. This sequence joins TRBV5-1 and TRBJ2-5; the match to TRBD1 covers 7 bases. This CDR3 is built from 17 residues. Germline CDR1 and CDR2: SGHRS and YFSETQ. With 0 bases clipped from V and 4 bases from J, the junction kept 12 bases outside the gene matches.

This clone was seen a single time. The chain combines TRBV7-9 with TRBJ2-4; TRBD2 aligns across 7 bases. CDR3 length equals 17 residues. The V gene's germline CDR1 is SEHNR and CDR2 FQNEAQ (reference sequence). Trimming at V came to 5 bases and at J to 0 bases, leaving 10 bases not matched to a gene. CDR3 sequence reads: CASSRELARLAKNIQYF. The DNA for the CDR3 is TGTGCCAGCAGCCGGGAACTAGCGAGGCTAGCCAAAAACATTCAGTACTTC.

This clone appeared a few times. This chain links TRBV2 with TRBJ1-5; D remains ambiguous. The CDR3 spans 13 residues. V lost 6 bases to trimming and J lost 1 base, with 7 bases between them. The germline CDR1 and CDR2 sequences are SNHLY and FYNNEI. The CDR3: CASSPDSNQPQHF. As DNA, the CDR3 is TGTGCCAGCAGCCCGGACAGCAATCAGCCCCAGCATTTT.

This chain links TRBV7-2 with TRBJ2-2, with D possibly being TRBD1 (5 bases). This CDR3 region has 13 residues. CDR1 SGHTA and CDR2 FQGNSA come from the germline V gene. The germline V and J ends were trimmed by 2 bases and 6 bases, with 7 bases remaining between them. The CDR3 DNA sequence: TGTGCCAGCAGCTTACAACAGGCCGGGGAGCTGTTTTTT. Amino acids: CASSLQQAGELFF.

The rearrangement links TRBV7-8 to TRBJ1-1, with D perhaps TRBD1 (6 bases). Trimming left V 5 bases short and J 11 bases short, with 21 bases between. This CDR3 has 14 amino acids. Germline CDR1 is SGHVS and CDR2 is FQNEAQ. The CDR3: CASSPFAPGAKAFF. The DNA for the CDR3 is TGTGCCAGCAGCCCATTTGCCCCGGGGGCCAAGGCTTTCTTT.

J is TRBJ1-1 and V is TRBV5-4, with D unresolved. Germline V CDR1 and CDR2: SGHNT, YYREEE (reference sequence). Trimming removed 0 bases at V and 1 base at J, with 10 bases between. The CDR3 runs to 15 residues. The CDR3 nucleotides are TGTGCCAGCAGCTTGGGGGTGGTCCCGAACACTGAAGCTTTCTTT. It encodes CASSLGVVPNTEAFF. Filled out from reference TRBV5-4 and TRBJ1-1, the complete variable domain reads ETGVTQSPTHLIKTRGQQVTLRCSSQSGHNTVSWYQQALGQGPQFIFQYYREEENGRGNFPPRFSGLQFPNYSSELNVNALELDDSALYLCASSLGVVPNTEAFFGQGTRLTVV.